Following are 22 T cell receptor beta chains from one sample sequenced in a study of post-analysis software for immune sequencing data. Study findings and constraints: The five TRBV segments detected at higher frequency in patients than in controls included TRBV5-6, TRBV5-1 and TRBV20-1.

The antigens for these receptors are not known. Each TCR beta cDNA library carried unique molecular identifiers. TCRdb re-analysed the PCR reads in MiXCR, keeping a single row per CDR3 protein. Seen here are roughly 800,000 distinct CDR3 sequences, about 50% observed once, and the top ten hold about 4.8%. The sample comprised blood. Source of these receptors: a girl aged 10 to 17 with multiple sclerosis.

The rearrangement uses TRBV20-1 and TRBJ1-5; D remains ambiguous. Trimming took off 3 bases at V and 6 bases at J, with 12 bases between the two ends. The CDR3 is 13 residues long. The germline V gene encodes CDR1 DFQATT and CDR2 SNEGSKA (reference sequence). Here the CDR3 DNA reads TGCAGTGCTAGGCCGGACTGGGTTCAGCCCCAGCATTTT. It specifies CSARPDWVQPQHF.

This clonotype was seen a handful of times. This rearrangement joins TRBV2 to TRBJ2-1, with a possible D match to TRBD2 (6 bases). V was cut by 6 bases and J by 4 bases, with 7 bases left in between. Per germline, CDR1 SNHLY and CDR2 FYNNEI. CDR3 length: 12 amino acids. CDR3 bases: TGTGCCAGCAGCGCGGGGTACAATGAGCAGTTCTTC. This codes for CASSAGYNEQFF.

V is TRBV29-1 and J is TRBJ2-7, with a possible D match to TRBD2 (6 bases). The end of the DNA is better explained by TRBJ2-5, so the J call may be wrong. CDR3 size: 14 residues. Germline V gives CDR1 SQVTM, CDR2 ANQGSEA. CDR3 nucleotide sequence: TGCAGCCCAGCCGGGGGAGCTGGGGGAGAGACCCAGTACTTC. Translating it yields CSPAGGAGGETQYF.

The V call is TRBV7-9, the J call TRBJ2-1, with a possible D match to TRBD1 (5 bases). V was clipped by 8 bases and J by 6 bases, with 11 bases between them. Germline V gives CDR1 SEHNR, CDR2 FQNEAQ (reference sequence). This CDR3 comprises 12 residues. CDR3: CASGKGRNEQFF. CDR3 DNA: TGTGCCAGCGGGAAGGGGCGCAATGAGCAGTTCTTC.

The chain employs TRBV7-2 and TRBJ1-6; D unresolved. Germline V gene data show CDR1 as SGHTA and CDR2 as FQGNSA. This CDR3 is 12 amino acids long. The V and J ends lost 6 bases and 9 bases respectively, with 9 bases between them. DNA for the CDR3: TGTGCCAGCAGGAGGTTGGGTTCACCCCTCCACTTT. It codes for CASRRLGSPLHF.

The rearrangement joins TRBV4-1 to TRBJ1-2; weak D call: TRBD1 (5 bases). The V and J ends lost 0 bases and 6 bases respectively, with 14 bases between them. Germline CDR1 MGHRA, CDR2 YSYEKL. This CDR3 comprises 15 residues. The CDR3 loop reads CASSQEAQGQDGYTF. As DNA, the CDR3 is TGCGCCAGCAGCCAAGAGGCTCAGGGCCAGGATGGCTACACCTTC.

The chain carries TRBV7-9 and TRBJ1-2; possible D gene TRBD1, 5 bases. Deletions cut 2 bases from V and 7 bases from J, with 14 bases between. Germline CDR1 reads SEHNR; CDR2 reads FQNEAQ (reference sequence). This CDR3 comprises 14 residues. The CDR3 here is CASSLPGGRRGYTF. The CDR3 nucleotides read TGTGCCAGCAGCTTACCGGGGGGACGGCGTGGCTACACCTTC.

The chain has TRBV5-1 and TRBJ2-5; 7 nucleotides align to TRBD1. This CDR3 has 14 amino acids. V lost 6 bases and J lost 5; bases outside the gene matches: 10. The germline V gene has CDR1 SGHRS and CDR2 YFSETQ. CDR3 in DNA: TGCGCCAGCAAGGGGGCAGGGGGTATGGAGACCCAGTACTTC. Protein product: CASKGAGGMETQYF.

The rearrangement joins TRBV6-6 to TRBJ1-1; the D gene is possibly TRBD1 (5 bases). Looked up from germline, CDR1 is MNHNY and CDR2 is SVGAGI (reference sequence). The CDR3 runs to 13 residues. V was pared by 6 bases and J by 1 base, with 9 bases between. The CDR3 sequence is CASSDRTNTEAFF. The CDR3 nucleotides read TGTGCCAGCAGCGACAGAACGAACACTGAAGCTTTCTTT.

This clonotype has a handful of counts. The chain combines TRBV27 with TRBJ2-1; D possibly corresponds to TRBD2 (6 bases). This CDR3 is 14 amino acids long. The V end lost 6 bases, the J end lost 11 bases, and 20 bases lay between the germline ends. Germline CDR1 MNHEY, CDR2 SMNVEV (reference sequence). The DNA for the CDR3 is TGTGCCAGCAGCCGCCGGGACTCGGAAAGTAAGCAGTTCTTC. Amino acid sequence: CASSRRDSESKQFF.

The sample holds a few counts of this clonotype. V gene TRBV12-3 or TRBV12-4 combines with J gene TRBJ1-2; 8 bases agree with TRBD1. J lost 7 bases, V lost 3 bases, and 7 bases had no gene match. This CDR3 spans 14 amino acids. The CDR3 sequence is CASSFSGGGGGYTF. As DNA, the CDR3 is TGTGCCAGCAGTTTTTCAGGGGGCGGTGGTGGCTACACCTTC.

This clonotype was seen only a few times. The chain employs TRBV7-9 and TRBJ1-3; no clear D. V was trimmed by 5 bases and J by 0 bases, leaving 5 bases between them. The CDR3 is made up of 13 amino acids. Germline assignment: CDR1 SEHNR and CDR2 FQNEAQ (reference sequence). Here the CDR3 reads CASSLDSGNTIYF. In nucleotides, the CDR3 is TGTGCCAGCAGCCTTGACTCTGGAAACACCATATATTTT.

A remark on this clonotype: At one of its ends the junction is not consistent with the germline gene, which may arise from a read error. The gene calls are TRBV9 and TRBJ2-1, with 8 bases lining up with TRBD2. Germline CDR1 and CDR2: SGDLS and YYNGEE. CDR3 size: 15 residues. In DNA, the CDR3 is TGTGCCAGCAGCCCAGTCCCGGGGGGGACGAATGAGCGGTTCTTC. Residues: CASSPVPGGTNERFF.

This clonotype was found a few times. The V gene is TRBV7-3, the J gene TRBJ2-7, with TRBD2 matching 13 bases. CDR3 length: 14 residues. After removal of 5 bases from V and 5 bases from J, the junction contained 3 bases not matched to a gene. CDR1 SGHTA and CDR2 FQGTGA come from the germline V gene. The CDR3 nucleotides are TGTGCCAGCAGCGCGGGGACTAGCGGGGACGAGCAGTACTTC. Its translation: CASSAGTSGDEQYF.

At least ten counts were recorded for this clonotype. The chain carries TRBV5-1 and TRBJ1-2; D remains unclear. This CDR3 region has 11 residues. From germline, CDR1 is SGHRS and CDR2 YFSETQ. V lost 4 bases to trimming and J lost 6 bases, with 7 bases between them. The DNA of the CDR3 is TGCGCCAGCAGCCCGGGGAATGGCTACACCTTC. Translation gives CASSPGNGYTF.

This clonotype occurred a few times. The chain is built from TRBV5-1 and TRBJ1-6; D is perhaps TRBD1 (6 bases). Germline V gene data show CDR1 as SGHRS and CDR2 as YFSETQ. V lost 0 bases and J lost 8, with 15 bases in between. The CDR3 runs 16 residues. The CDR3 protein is CASSLALGGAYSPLHF. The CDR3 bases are TGCGCCAGCAGCTTGGCCCTGGGGGGCGCTTATTCACCCCTCCACTTT.

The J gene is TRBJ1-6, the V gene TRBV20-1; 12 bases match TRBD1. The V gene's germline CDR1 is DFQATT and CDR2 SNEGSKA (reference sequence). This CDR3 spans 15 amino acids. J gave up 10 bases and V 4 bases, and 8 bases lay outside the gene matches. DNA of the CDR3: TGCAGTGCTAAGGTCCCGGGACAGGGGGCCTCACCCCTCCACTTT. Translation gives CSAKVPGQGASPLHF.

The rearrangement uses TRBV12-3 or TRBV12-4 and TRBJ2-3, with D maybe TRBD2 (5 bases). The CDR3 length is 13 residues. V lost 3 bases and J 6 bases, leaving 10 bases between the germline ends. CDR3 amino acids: CASSFGRGDTQYF. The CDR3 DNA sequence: TGTGCCAGCAGTTTCGGACGAGGGGATACGCAGTATTTT.

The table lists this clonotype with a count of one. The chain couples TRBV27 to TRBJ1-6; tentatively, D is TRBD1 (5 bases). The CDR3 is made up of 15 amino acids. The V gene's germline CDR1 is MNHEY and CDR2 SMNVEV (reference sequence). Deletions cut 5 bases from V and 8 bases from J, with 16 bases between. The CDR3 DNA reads TGTGCCAGCAGTACCCCGGGACCACCGGATTCACCCCTCCACTTT. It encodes CASSTPGPPDSPLHF.

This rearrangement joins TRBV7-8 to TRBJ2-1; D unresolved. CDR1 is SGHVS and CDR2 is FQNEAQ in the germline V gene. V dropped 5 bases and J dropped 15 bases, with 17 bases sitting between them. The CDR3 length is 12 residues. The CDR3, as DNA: TGTGCCAGCAGCAAAGACGATACCCAAGCGTTCTTC. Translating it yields CASSKDDTQAFF.

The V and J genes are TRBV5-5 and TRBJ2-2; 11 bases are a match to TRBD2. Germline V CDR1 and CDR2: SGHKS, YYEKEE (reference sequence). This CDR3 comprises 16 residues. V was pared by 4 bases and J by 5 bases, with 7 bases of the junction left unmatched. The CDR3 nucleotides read TGTGCCAGCAGCAGTACTAGCGGGAGCGGTACCGGGGAGCTGTTTTTT. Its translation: CASSSTSGSGTGELFF.

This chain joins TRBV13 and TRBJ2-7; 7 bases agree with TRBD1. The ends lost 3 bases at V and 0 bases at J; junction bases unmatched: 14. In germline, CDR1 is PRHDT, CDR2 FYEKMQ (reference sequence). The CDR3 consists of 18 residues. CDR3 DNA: TGTGCCAGCAGCTTGTGGGACAGACGTTCTGGGGGCTCCTACGAGCAGTACTTC. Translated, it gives CASSLWDRRSGGSYEQYF. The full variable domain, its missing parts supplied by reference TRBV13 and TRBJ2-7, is AAGVIQSPRHLIKEKRETATLKCYPIPRHDTVYWYQQGPGQDPQFLISFYEKMQSDKGSIPDRFSAQQFSDYHSELNMSSLELGDSALYFCASSLWDRRSGGSYEQYFGPGTRLTVT.